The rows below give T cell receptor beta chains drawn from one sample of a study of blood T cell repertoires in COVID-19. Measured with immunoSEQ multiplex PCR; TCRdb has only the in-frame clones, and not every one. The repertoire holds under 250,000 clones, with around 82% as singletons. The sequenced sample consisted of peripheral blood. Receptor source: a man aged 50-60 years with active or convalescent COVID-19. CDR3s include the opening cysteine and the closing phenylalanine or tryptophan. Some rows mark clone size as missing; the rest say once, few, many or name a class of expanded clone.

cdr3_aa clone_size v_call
CASSQGQGGTDTQYF few TRBV3-1/TRBV3-2
CASSQTSGGRGYTF few TRBV3-1/TRBV3-2
CAWSATDRASSGYTF NA TRBV30
CASSVQGYYGYTF NA TRBV7-2
CASSVRWQGDSPLHF NA TRBV9
CASTEAGTGAPYGYTF NA TRBV6-1
CAISESTGRSEAFF NA TRBV10-3
CAWSPIAGGFRNEQFF NA TRBV30
CASSHTGGPNTEAFF NA TRBV4-1
CASRISLNTEAFF NA TRBV28
CAWSPVAWSSGNTIYF NA TRBV30
CASSLTWSGNQPQHF NA TRBV7-2
CASSRGFDGGGYTF NA TRBV18
CASIGDDSLYSTEAFF NA TRBV9
CASSFSGGTGNTIYF once TRBV7-9
CASSLRQGAGDTEAFF NA TRBV28
CASSLQRGGNEYF NA TRBV6-2/TRBV6-3
CASSPGTSVEETQYF NA TRBV6-5
CAWNRDRASYEQYF NA TRBV30
CAISDATGETQYF NA TRBV10-3
CASSLGGVETQYF NA TRBV27
CASSESGNGYTF NA TRBV2
CASSRVGPSTDTQYF NA TRBV7-2
CAISAQGSGANVLTF NA TRBV10-3